This T cell receptor (beta chain) was sequenced during a study of T cells in Graves' hyperthyroidism and ophthalmopathy. Study-level background: Pretreatment peripheral blood was obtained at initial diagnosis.

This clonotype was observed a few times. What it binds is unknown. Germline CDR1 is SQVTM and CDR2 is ANQGSEA. V lost 1 base and J lost 1, with 10 bases in between. The length of the CDR3 is 14 residues. Researchers took RNA transcripts and amplified the TCR beta CDR3 regions from them. HTBI primers were used for first-round RT-PCR of the TCR CDR3. A single record per CDR3 protein comes from TCRdb applying MiXCR to the multiplex PCR reads. The repertoire consists of approximately 610,000 distinct CDR3 sequences, with 14% to 15% occurring once and the leading ten covering over 3.5%. General observations from the study: In the blood, most expanded thyroid clonotypes above 0.001 appeared as well.

The chain carries TRBV29-1 and TRBJ1-1; D gene uncertain. The material sequenced was blood. This clonotype was sampled from a woman aged 35 to 49 with Graves' ophthalmopathy. CDR3 sequence (DNA): TGCAGCGTTGAAGGAGGGCGTTCGAACACTGAAGCTTTCTTT. This encodes CSVEGGRSNTEAFF.